One sample yielded the 10 T cell receptor beta chains listed below, sequenced in a study of resident and recirculating memory T cells in vitiligo. Repertoires were generated with immunoSEQ multiplex PCR, while TCRdb's copy carries only in-frame clones and drops some. The sample consists of 75,000 to 85,000 clones, around 92% of them appearing once. Sequencing was carried out using blood. The receptors originated from a male donor with vitiligo.

The CDR3 region is CASSLSKGQAFNYGYTF. The CDR3 nucleotides are TGTGCCAGCAGTTTATCGAAGGGACAGGCCTTTAACTATGGCTACACCTTC. This chain connects TRBV27 to TRBJ1-2; 8 bases map to TRBD1. The CDR3 runs to 17 residues. V was pared by 0 bases and J by 1 base, with 7 bases of the junction left unmatched. The V gene's germline CDR1 is MNHEY and CDR2 SMNVEV (reference sequence).

CDR3: CASTGSLGDQPQHF. The CDR3 nucleotides are TGTGCCAGTACGGGAAGCCTTGGGGATCAGCCCCAGCATTTT. The rearrangement uses TRBV19 and TRBJ1-5; D is unclear. The CDR3 is 14 amino acids. V was cut by 7 bases and J by 5 bases, with 15 bases left in between. In germline, CDR1 is LNHDA, CDR2 SQIVND (reference sequence).

V is TRBV13 and J is TRBJ1-2, with 9 bases that match TRBD1. V lost 0 bases, J lost 8 bases, and 7 bases stayed unmatched. The CDR3 has 15 residues. Germline CDR1 is PRHDT and CDR2 is FYEKMQ (reference sequence). This CDR3 is CASSLGGRTGDGYTF. In DNA form, the CDR3 reads TGTGCCAGCAGCTTAGGGGGGAGGACAGGGGACGGCTACACCTTC.

The V gene is TRBV5-6, the J gene TRBJ1-1, with 7 bases that match TRBD1. The J segment lost 2 bases and the V segment lost 4 bases, leaving 8 bases of the junction unmatched. Germline V gives CDR1 SGHDT, CDR2 YYEEEE. The CDR3 loop spans 15 amino acids. For the CDR3, the DNA is TGTGCCAGCAGCCGTGGGACAGCCCTAAACACTGAAGCTTTCTTT. This translates into CASSRGTALNTEAFF.

The chain recombines TRBV21-1 with TRBJ2-1; no check of the table's D call, TRBD1, against the DNA was made. TRBV21-1 is classified as a pseudogene. The CDR3 extends over 20 amino acids. CDR3 protein: CASSKGPTLKTGSPYNEQFF. The CDR3 DNA reads as TGTGCCAGCAGCAAAGGGCCGACTTTGAAGACAGGGAGTCCCTACAATGAGCAGTTCTTC.

This clone was recorded once. The chain links TRBV14 to TRBJ2-1; a weak D match, TRBD1 (6 bases). V was cut by 4 bases and J by 3 bases, with 22 bases left in between. CDR1 SGHDN and CDR2 FVKESK come from the germline V gene. CDR3 length: 18 amino acids. The DNA of the CDR3 is TGTGCCAGCAGCCCCCGCACCTCCCCAGGGGTCTTCTACAATGAGCAGTTCTTC. Translated: CASSPRTSPGVFYNEQFF.

The chain recombines TRBV29-1 with TRBJ2-5; TRBD1 is a possible D gene (5 bases). With 7 bases removed from V and 0 bases from J, the gap between germline ends came to 18 bases. From germline, CDR1 is SQVTM and CDR2 ANQGSEA. The CDR3 contains 15 residues. The CDR3 reads CSAITTVQYQETQYF. The CDR3 DNA reads as TGCAGCGCGATTACGACAGTCCAGTACCAAGAGACCCAGTACTTC.

This clone has a single count. The chain links TRBV19 to TRBJ1-2, with 10 bases identical to TRBD1. CDR3 size: 14 residues. Germline V gene lookup returns CDR1 LNHDA and CDR2 SQIVND (reference sequence). After removal of 6 bases from V and 0 bases from J, the junction contained 1 base not matched to a gene. This chain's CDR3 is CASRTGGTNYGYTF. The CDR3 region has the DNA TGTGCCAGTAGGACAGGGGGCACTAACTATGGCTACACCTTC.

The chain combines TRBV28 with TRBJ1-4; possible D gene TRBD1, 5 bases. V was shortened by 4 bases and J by 6 bases, with 15 bases between the two germline ends. Germline V CDR1 and CDR2: MDHEN, SYDVKM. The CDR3 extends over 15 amino acids. CDR3 DNA sequence: TGTGCCAGCAGTTCAGACCGGGTCAGGGATGAAAAACTGTTTTTT. Protein: CASSSDRVRDEKLFF.

This clone was counted a few times. This sequence joins TRBV27 and TRBJ2-7; 8 nucleotides line up with TRBD2. The CDR3 extends over 14 amino acids. In germline, CDR1 is MNHEY, CDR2 SMNVEV (reference sequence). V lost 8 bases, J lost 3 bases, and 9 bases stayed unmatched. The CDR3, as DNA: TGTGCCAGCGGTACGGGCGCGGGGGGCTACGAGCAGTACTTC. This sequence encodes CASGTGAGGYEQYF.